This TCR beta chain originates from a study of blood T cells in healthy people across ages. It was with a sample-barcoded 5' primer and a J-beta primer mix that a second PCR of roughly 7 to 12 cycles was run. TCRdb used MiXCR to reprocess the 5' RACE reads, holding one entry per CDR3 protein. The sample consists of 800,000 to 950,000 distinct CDR3 sequences, roughly 50% of them appearing once. Germline V gene sequence: CDR1 MNHEY, CDR2 SMNVEV (reference sequence). The V end was cut by 3 bases, the J end by 0 bases, with 15 bases between. The CDR3 sequence is 17 residues long. Study conclusions and caveats: Strongly correlated with naive T cell percentage was TCR beta diversity. Older age went with lower TCR beta diversity per million T cells, in a roughly linear way.

This clonotype was found once. What it recognizes is unknown. The V call is TRBV27, the J call TRBJ1-3, with a possible D match to TRBD1 (6 bases). The receptor was isolated from a man aged 30 to 45 in good health. Sequencing input: blood. In nucleotides, the CDR3 is TGTGCCAGCAGTTTTTCCCCCGGGGGGGCCTCTGGAAACACCATATATTTT. Translated: CASSFSPGGASGNTIYF.